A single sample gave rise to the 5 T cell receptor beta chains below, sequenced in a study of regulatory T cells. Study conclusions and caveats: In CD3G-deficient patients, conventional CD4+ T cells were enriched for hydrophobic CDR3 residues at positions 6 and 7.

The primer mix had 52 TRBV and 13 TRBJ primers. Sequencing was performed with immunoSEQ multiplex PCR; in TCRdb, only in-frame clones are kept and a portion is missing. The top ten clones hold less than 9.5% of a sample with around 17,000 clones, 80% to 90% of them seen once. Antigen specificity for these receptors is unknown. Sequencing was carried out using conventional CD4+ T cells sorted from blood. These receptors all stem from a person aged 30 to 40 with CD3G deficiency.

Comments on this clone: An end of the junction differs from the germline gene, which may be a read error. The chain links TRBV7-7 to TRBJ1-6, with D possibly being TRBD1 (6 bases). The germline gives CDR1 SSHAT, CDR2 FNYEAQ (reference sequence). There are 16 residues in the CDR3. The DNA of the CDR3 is TGTGCTAGCAGCTACGTGACAGGAAACTATAATTCACCCCTCCACTTT. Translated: CASSYVTGNYNSPLHF.

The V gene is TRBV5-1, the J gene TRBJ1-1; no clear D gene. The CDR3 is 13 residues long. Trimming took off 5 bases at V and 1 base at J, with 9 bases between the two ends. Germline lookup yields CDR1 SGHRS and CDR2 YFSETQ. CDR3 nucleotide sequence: TGCGCCAGCAGGCGTAGCGAGAACACTGAAGCTTTCTTT. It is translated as CASRRSENTEAFF.

The CDR3 bases are TGTGCCTGGAGTTCGGAGGAGAACTATGGCTACACCTTC. This gives the protein CAWSSEENYGYTF. V is TRBV30 and J is TRBJ1-2; D is unclear. Germline loops: CDR1 GTSNPN, CDR2 SVGIG (reference sequence). The CDR3 has 13 residues. Trimming left V 2 bases short and J 2 bases short, with 9 bases between.

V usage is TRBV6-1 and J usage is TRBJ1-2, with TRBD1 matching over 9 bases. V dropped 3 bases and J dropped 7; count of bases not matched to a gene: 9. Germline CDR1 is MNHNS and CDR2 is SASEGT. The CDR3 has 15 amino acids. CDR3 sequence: CASSDLGTGSRGYTF. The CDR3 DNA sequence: TGTGCCAGCAGTGACCTCGGGACAGGGTCCCGTGGCTACACCTTC.

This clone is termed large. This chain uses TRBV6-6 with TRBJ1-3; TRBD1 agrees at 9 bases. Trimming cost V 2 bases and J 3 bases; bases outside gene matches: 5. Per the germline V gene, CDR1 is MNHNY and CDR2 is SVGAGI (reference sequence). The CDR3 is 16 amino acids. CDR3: CASSYPGQGSGNTIYF. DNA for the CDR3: TGTGCCAGCAGTTACCCGGGACAGGGAAGTGGAAACACCATATATTTT.